Presented here are 19 T cell receptor beta chains from one specimen sequenced in a study of shared T cell receptors in the human thymus. Only in-frame clones appear in the TCRdb table, and some are missing; sequencing was by immunoSEQ multiplex PCR. The table includes some 700,000 clones, 70% to 90% detected once. This sample also belongs to another study, concerning human thymus T cells.

Sequenced material: thymocytes. The source is a girl under three years old with a congenital heart defect.

The chain is built from TRBV15 and TRBJ1-2; 11 nucleotides line up with TRBD1. Germline CDR1 LNHNV, CDR2 YYDKDF (reference sequence). Germline trimming cut 5 bases from V and 4 bases from J; bases unmatched to any gene: 15. This CDR3 comprises 18 residues. In nucleotides, the CDR3 is TGTGCCACCAGCTATGGACTCAGGACAGGGGGCAGTTTCTATGGCTACACCTTC. It is translated as CATSYGLRTGGSFYGYTF.

The CDR3 DNA is TGTGCCTGGAGCAGTTCGGGTCTTGCTAATGGGGGGTATGGCTACACCTTC. Its translation: CAWSSSGLANGGYGYTF. The chain links TRBV30 to TRBJ1-2, with D maybe TRBD1 (5 bases). The germline gives CDR1 GTSNPN, CDR2 SVGIG (reference sequence). This CDR3 contains 17 residues. Trimming pared 3 bases from V and 5 bases from J, leaving 25 bases between. The entire variable domain, with the rest obtained from reference TRBV30 and TRBJ1-2, is as follows: SQTIHQWPATLVQPVGSPLSLECTVEGTSNPNLYWYRQAAGRGLQLLFYSVGIGQISSEVPQNLSASRPQDRQFILSSKKLLLSDSGFYLCAWSSSGLANGGYGYTFGSGTRLTVV.

The chain combines TRBV5-8 with TRBJ1-2; TRBD1 matches at 10 bases. The V segment lost 6 bases and the J segment 8 bases; nucleotides outside the gene matches: 7. The CDR3 totals 13 residues. Germline values: CDR1 SGHTS, CDR2 YDEGEE. The DNA for the CDR3 is TGTGCCAGCACAATGACAGGGGGCGCGGGCTACACCTTC. Its protein is CASTMTGGAGYTF. Full variable domain (missing parts from reference TRBV5-8 and TRBJ1-2): EAGVTQSPTHLIKTRGQQATLRCSPISGHTSVYWYQQALGLGLQFLLWYDEGEERNRGNFPPRFSGRQFPNYSSELNVNALELEDSALYLCASTMTGGAGYTFGSGTRLTVV.

The J gene is TRBJ2-1, the V gene TRBV7-2; 15 bases are a match to TRBD2. Germline V CDR1 and CDR2: SGHTA, FQGNSA. The CDR3 contains 17 residues. V gave up 4 bases and J gave up 2 bases; unmatched junction bases: 3. The CDR3 bases are TGTGCCAGCAGCTGGACTAGCGGGGGGGCTGCCTACAATGAGCAGTTCTTC. Residues: CASSWTSGGAAYNEQFF.

The chain recombines TRBV5-1 with TRBJ2-3; 10 bases align to TRBD2. Per germline, CDR1 SGHRS and CDR2 YFSETQ. J lost 0 bases, V lost 3 bases, and 4 bases had no gene match. CDR3 length: 16 residues. The chain's CDR3 is CASSSERGGSTDTQYF. The CDR3 DNA follows: TGCGCCAGCAGCTCGGAGCGGGGGGGCAGCACAGATACGCAGTATTTT.

The chain carries TRBV7-8 and TRBJ1-2; TRBD1 might be the D (6 bases). The germline V gene encodes CDR1 SGHVS and CDR2 FQNEAQ. The CDR3 sequence is 20 residues long. V lost 5 bases and J lost 0, with 28 bases in between. CDR3 sequence (DNA): TGTGCCAGCAGCGAAACGCTTGAGACTCCCGGGACAATGGCTAACTATGGCTACACCTTC. Translated: CASSETLETPGTMANYGYTF.

V and J are TRBV28 and TRBJ2-3, with D tentatively TRBD2 (6 bases). Germline lookup yields CDR1 MDHEN and CDR2 SYDVKM. This CDR3 is 18 amino acids long. V was cut by 4 bases and J by 0 bases, with 20 bases left in between. The CDR3 DNA is TGTGCCAGCAGTTCCCCCCTGGACTTGGCGGGAAGCACAGATACGCAGTATTTT. Its protein product is CASSSPLDLAGSTDTQYF.

The chain combines TRBV10-1 with TRBJ1-1, with 8 bases fitting TRBD1. Germline CDR1 WNHNN, CDR2 SYGVQD (reference sequence). This CDR3 has 19 residues. V shed 3 bases, J shed 3 bases, and the junction held 18 bases outside the gene matches. CDR3 bases: TGCGCCAGCAGTGACGGGTCTGGACAGGGCTCGAGTTCGGACACTGAAGCTTTCTTT. Translation gives CASSDGSGQGSSSDTEAFF.

With respect to this clone: Compared with germline, one end of the junction differs, possibly owing to a read error. The rearrangement joins TRBV7-9 to TRBJ1-4; TRBD1 is a possible D gene (6 bases). Germline values: CDR1 SEHNR, CDR2 FQNEAQ (reference sequence). This CDR3 region has 17 residues. Here the CDR3 reads CASSLAYHRDTSEKLFF. The CDR3 DNA follows: TGTGCCAGCAGCTTAGCATATCACCGGGACACTAGTGAAAAACTGTTTTTT.

The chain joins TRBV14 to TRBJ1-2; 8 positions match TRBD1. The germline CDR1 and CDR2 sequences are SGHDN and FVKESK. This CDR3 is 13 amino acids long. J lost 4 bases, V lost 4 bases, and 2 bases had no gene match. CDR3 bases: TGTGCCAGCAGCCTTGGGACAGGCTATGGCTACACCTTC. Residues: CASSLGTGYGYTF.

This chain links TRBV11-2 with TRBJ2-2, with D uncertain. The CDR3 sequence is 12 residues long. CDR1 and CDR2 from the germline V gene are SGHAT and FQNNGV. The ends were cut back, 9 bases at V and 5 bases at J, with 10 bases in the middle. CDR3 amino acids: CASAVGTGELFF. The CDR3 bases are TGTGCCAGTGCGGTCGGTACCGGGGAGCTGTTTTTT.

Regarding this clone: At one boundary the junction diverges from the germline segment, which might be a read error. The CDR3 nucleotides are TGTGCCAGCAGTCTAATGGGACTTAACGATGGCTACACCTTC. It translates to CASSLMGLNDGYTF. This chain connects TRBV6-5 to TRBJ1-2; possible D gene TRBD1, 5 bases. The CDR3 length is 14 residues. From germline, CDR1 is MNHEY and CDR2 SVGAGI.

The V and J genes are TRBV5-1 and TRBJ2-5; 11 nucleotides agree with TRBD1. The germline CDR1 and CDR2 sequences are SGHRS and YFSETQ. The CDR3 runs 17 residues. V lost 4 bases, J lost 5 bases, and 13 bases stayed unmatched. The CDR3 spells CASSAGTGGRTGETQYF. In DNA form, the CDR3 reads TGCGCCAGCAGCGCTGGGACAGGGGGACGGACCGGGGAGACCCAGTACTTC.

This clone is a singleton in its sample. This chain connects TRBV6-5 to TRBJ1-6; weak D call: TRBD1 (5 bases). The CDR3 totals 14 residues. V lost 6 bases and J lost 9, with 15 bases in between. Germline-derived CDR1 and CDR2 are MNHEY and SVGAGI. CDR3 in DNA: TGTGCCAGCAGGGGGTTAGGCCAGGGTTCACCCCTCCACTTT. It is translated as CASRGLGQGSPLHF.

The chain combines TRBV28 with TRBJ1-6; 7 nucleotides agree with TRBD1. The germline gives CDR1 MDHEN, CDR2 SYDVKM. The CDR3 spans 16 residues. Germline trimming cut 3 bases from V and 7 bases from J; bases unmatched to any gene: 9. CDR3 nucleotides: TGTGCCAGCAGTTTGCGCTGCGCAGGGGGGAATTCACCCCTCCACTTT. Translation gives CASSLRCAGGNSPLHF.

The chain joins TRBV5-6 to TRBJ2-2, with D unclear. The ends were cut back, 4 bases at V and 6 bases at J, with 7 bases in the middle. There are 12 residues in the CDR3. Germline CDR1 is SGHDT and CDR2 is YYEEEE. The CDR3 DNA reads TGTGCCAGCAGCCATAGCTCCGGGGAGCTGTTTTTT. Protein product: CASSHSSGELFF.

The V gene is TRBV7-8, the J gene TRBJ2-3, with D possibly TRBD2 on 5 matching bases. Germline-derived CDR1 and CDR2 are SGHVS and FQNEAQ. This CDR3 is 17 amino acids long. Trimming removed 7 bases at V and 2 bases at J, with 22 bases between. CDR3 protein: CASTANGRVSLTDTQYF. CDR3 coding DNA: TGTGCCAGCACCGCAAACGGGCGGGTTTCCCTCACAGATACGCAGTATTTT.

J is TRBJ1-2 and V is TRBV5-4, with D possibly matching TRBD1 (5 bases). This CDR3 has 16 residues. Trimming took off 4 bases at V and 10 bases at J, with 26 bases between the two ends. The germline CDR1 and CDR2 sequences are SGHNT and YYREEE (reference sequence). CDR3 loop: CASSPKLRGTDLDYTF. As DNA, the CDR3 is TGTGCCAGCAGCCCGAAATTGCGCGGGACCGATTTGGACTACACCTTC.

V and J are TRBV7-2 and TRBJ2-3; weak D call: TRBD1 (5 bases). V was clipped by 2 bases and J by 4 bases, with 16 bases between them. From germline, CDR1 is SGHTA and CDR2 FQGNSA. The CDR3 has 16 residues. The CDR3, as DNA: TGTGCCAGCAGCTTATCCCGACCGCTACAGGCAGATACGCAGTATTTT. Residues: CASSLSRPLQADTQYF.